This TCR beta chain stems from a study of T cell changes during pregnancy in multiple sclerosis. Sequencing was performed with immunoSEQ multiplex PCR; in TCRdb, only in-frame clones are kept and a portion is missing. The sample has 70,000 or so clones; about 93% are singletons. Germline assignment: CDR1 GTSNPN and CDR2 SVGIG (reference sequence). The CDR3 loop spans 13 amino acids. Trimming removed 4 bases at V and 10 bases at J, with 16 bases between. This receptor was obtained from a female donor with multiple sclerosis, enrolled in a pregnancy study. The chain uses TRBV30 and TRBJ1-4, with D tentatively TRBD1 (6 bases). The source material was CD4+ T cells from peripheral blood mononuclear cells, sampled after pregnancy. CDR3 DNA sequence: TGTGCCTGGAATTCTCTAGGGGGTGGAAAACTGTTTTTT. This codes for CAWNSLGGGKLFF.